The 14 T cell receptor beta chains below come from one sample, sequenced in a study of HIV-infected patients and healthy controls. Alpha and beta constant-region primers primed reverse transcription of 400 to 500 ng RNA. Separate chain-specific third strand synthesis with multiplexing indices produced the alpha and beta libraries. Each CDR3 protein is one row after TCRdb ran MiXCR on the 5' RACE reads. The data show some 10,000 distinct CDR3 sequences, 5.5% to 7% seen once. Follow-up blood was drawn about 14 weeks, roughly three months, after antiretroviral therapy began. All unsorted peripheral T cells were captured because whole blood was used without fractionation. The sample consisted of blood, taken during antiretroviral therapy. The source of these receptors is an adult with HIV infection. The donor label of this sample is uncertain.

This clonotype was seen repeatedly, ten times or more. This chain links TRBV7-2 with TRBJ2-3; 8 nucleotides match TRBD2. CDR3 length equals 15 residues. Germline assignment: CDR1 SGHTA and CDR2 FQGNSA. J was trimmed by 0 bases and V by 5 bases; bases with no gene match: 4. This chain's CDR3 is CASSLSGGSTDTQYF. As DNA, the CDR3 is TGTGCCAGCAGCCTAAGCGGGGGAAGCACAGATACGCAGTATTTT.

The chain has TRBV4-3 and TRBJ1-1, with no clear D. The V gene lost 3 bases and the J gene lost 1 base, with 12 bases spanning the gap. This CDR3 contains 15 residues. The germline CDR1 and CDR2 sequences are LGHNA and YSLEER. The CDR3 reads CASSQLGGPNTEAFF. In DNA form, the CDR3 reads TGCGCCAGCAGCCAGCTCGGCGGACCGAACACTGAAGCTTTCTTT.

The sample holds many counts of this clonotype. The chain combines TRBV20-1 with TRBJ1-2, with a possible D match to TRBD1 (6 bases). This CDR3 contains 14 residues. Trimming removed 6 bases at V and 2 bases at J, with 16 bases between. Germline assignment: CDR1 DFQATT and CDR2 SNEGSKA (reference sequence). CDR3 loop: CSATPTGQNYGYTF. The CDR3 region has the DNA TGCAGTGCCACGCCTACAGGGCAGAACTATGGCTACACCTTC.

This clonotype was recorded many times. The rearrangement uses TRBV6-6 and TRBJ1-1; no reliable D call. The CDR3 totals 13 residues. Germline assignment: CDR1 MNHNY and CDR2 SVGAGI (reference sequence). V dropped 5 bases and J dropped 4 bases, with 11 bases sitting between them. CDR3 sequence (DNA): TGTGCCAGCAGTGATCAATCACTCACTGAAGCTTTCTTT. Translation: CASSDQSLTEAFF.

In this sample, this clonotype is medium-sized. The gene calls are TRBV20-1 and TRBJ2-3, with TRBD2 identical over 9 bases. CDR1 and CDR2 (germline): DFQATT, SNEGSKA (reference sequence). The V and J ends lost 6 bases and 3 bases, in that order; junction bases with no gene match: 10. CDR3 length: 15 residues. CDR3 bases: TGCAGTGCGGGAGACTGGGCGGGAGGGACAGATACGCAGTATTTT. Residues: CSAGDWAGGTDTQYF.

At least ten counts were recorded for this clonotype. The V and J genes are TRBV4-3 and TRBJ1-5; D gene unclear. CDR3 length equals 14 residues. Trimming took 0 bases from V and 5 from J, leaving 8 bases between them. The germline V gene has CDR1 LGHNA and CDR2 YSLEER. For the CDR3, the DNA is TGCGCCAGCAGCCAAGATTATGGGGATCAGCCCCAGCATTTT. Translation gives CASSQDYGDQPQHF.

Ten or more counts support this clonotype. The V and J genes are TRBV30 and TRBJ2-1, with no clear D. This CDR3 has 12 amino acids. V was clipped by 5 bases and J by 7 bases, with 12 bases between them. Germline V gene lookup returns CDR1 GTSNPN and CDR2 SVGIG (reference sequence). CDR3: CAWGALGNEQFF. CDR3 in DNA: TGTGCCTGGGGTGCCCTTGGGAATGAGCAGTTCTTC. Full variable domain (rest looked up from reference TRBV30 and TRBJ2-1): SQTIHQWPATLVQPVGSPLSLECTVEGTSNPNLYWYRQAAGRGLQLLFYSVGIGQISSEVPQNLSASRPQDRQFILSSKKLLLSDSGFYLCAWGALGNEQFFGPGTRLTVL.

This clonotype was recorded many times. The J gene is TRBJ2-3, the V gene TRBV3-1, with a possible D match to TRBD1 (7 bases). The V gene lost 5 bases and the J gene lost 5 bases, with 17 bases spanning the gap. Germline-derived CDR1 and CDR2 are LGHDT and YNNKEL (reference sequence). The CDR3 totals 15 residues. CDR3 residues: CASSSRGGGEDTQYF. Written as DNA, the CDR3 is TGTGCCAGCAGCTCCCGAGGGGGCGGGGAAGATACGCAGTATTTT.

This clonotype has only a few counts. The V and J genes are TRBV18 and TRBJ2-5, with D perhaps TRBD1 (6 bases). Trimming removed 3 bases at V and 5 bases at J, with 19 bases between. This CDR3 has 16 residues. Germline V gene lookup returns CDR1 KGHSH and CDR2 LQKENI. This CDR3 is CASSPKRQDGDETQYF. CDR3 DNA: TGTGCCAGCTCACCCAAACGACAGGACGGGGACGAGACCCAGTACTTC.

This clonotype came up many times. The chain couples TRBV28 to TRBJ1-1; D is perhaps TRBD1 (5 bases). Germline V CDR1 and CDR2: MDHEN, SYDVKM. The V end lost 4 bases, the J end lost 4 bases, and 16 bases lay between the germline ends. The CDR3 runs to 15 residues. The CDR3 DNA reads as TGTGCCAGCAGTTCGCCCTCAGGGTTTGGCACTGAAGCTTTCTTT. This codes for CASSSPSGFGTEAFF. The variable domain in full, completed from reference TRBV28 and TRBJ1-1, reads DVKVTQSSRYLVKRTGEKVFLECVQDMDHENMFWYRQDPGLGLRLIYFSYDVKMKEKGDIPEGYSVSREKKERFSLILESASTNQTSMYLCASSSPSGFGTEAFFGQGTRLTVV.

This clonotype was seen ten or more times. This sequence joins TRBV30 and TRBJ1-5; perhaps TRBD1 as D (5 bases). Trimming took 1 base from V and 5 from J, leaving 15 bases between them. The germline CDR1 and CDR2 sequences are GTSNPN and SVGIG (reference sequence). The CDR3 spans 15 residues. DNA for the CDR3: TGTGCCTGGAGTGACCCCGGGGGGAGCCATCAGCCCCAGCATTTT. Translation gives CAWSDPGGSHQPQHF.

Many counts were recorded for this clonotype. The gene calls are TRBV7-9 and TRBJ2-7, with TRBD1 as a possible D gene (6 bases). The CDR3 has 14 amino acids. V shed 8 bases and J shed 3 bases, with 17 bases lying between them. Germline CDR1 reads SEHNR; CDR2 reads FQNEAQ (reference sequence). The CDR3 protein is CASATGQGGYEQYF. The CDR3 bases are TGTGCCAGCGCCACAGGGCAGGGCGGCTACGAGCAGTACTTC.

The CDR3 sequence: CASSLAASGGPSDTQYF. The CDR3 DNA follows: TGTGCCAGCAGCTTAGCGGCTAGCGGGGGGCCTTCAGATACGCAGTATTTT. This chain connects TRBV7-2 to TRBJ2-3; 11 positions agree with TRBD2. V dropped 0 bases and J dropped 4; count of bases not matched to a gene: 6. CDR3 size: 17 residues. Germline loops: CDR1 SGHTA, CDR2 FQGNSA.

Notes on this clonotype: A much larger clone differs from this one at a single base, so this may be a read error. V gene TRBV20-1 combines with J gene TRBJ2-5; 10 bases line up with TRBD2. Trimming removed 3 bases from V and 1 base from J; junction bases left unmatched: 11. Germline V gives CDR1 DFQATT, CDR2 SNEGSKA (reference sequence). The CDR3 is 17 amino acids. CDR3 sequence: CSARSLAGAGSQETQYF. Written as DNA, the CDR3 is TGCAGTGCTAGGTCTCTAGCGGGAGCCGGGTCCCAAGAGACCCAGTACTTC.